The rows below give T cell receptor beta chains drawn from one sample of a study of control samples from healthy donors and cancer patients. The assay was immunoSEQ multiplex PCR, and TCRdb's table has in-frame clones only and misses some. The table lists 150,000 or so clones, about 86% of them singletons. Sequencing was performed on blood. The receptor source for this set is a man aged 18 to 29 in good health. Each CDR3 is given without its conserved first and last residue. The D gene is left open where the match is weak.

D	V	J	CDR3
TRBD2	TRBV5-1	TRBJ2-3	ASSLGGRGGRTDTQY
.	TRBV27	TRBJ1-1	ASSLILGNTEAF
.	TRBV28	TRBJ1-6	ASSLSGSPLH
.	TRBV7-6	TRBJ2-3	ASSLEGDTQY
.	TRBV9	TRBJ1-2	ASSVAGEYGYT
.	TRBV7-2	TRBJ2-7	ASRPDVGEQY
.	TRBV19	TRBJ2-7	ASSIGYRDGSSEQY
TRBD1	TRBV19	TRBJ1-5	ASTKDRVSIQPQH
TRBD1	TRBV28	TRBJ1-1	ASRGGQGRMNTEAF
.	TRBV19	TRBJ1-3	ASSAREASGNTIY
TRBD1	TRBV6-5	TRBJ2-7	ASSLSQGANYEQY
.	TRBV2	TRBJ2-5	ASSELGRGEETQY
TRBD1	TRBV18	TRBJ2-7	ASSPDGDRAYEQY
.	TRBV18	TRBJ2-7	ASSPTASYEQY
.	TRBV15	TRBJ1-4	ATSRDFNEKLF
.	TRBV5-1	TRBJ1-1	ASSLGQGPTEAF
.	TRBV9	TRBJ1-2	ASSSNERVYGYT
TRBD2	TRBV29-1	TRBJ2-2	SVGVTSGTGELF
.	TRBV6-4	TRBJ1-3	ASSDGSGNTIY
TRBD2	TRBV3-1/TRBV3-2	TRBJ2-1	ASSQDHPSGGYNEQF
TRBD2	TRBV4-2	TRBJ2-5	ASSLYRTSGETQY
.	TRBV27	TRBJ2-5	ASRSVPDAYQETQY
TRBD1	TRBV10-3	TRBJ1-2	AISVGPKTGGLLYT
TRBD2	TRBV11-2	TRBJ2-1	ASSLGSGGDNEQF
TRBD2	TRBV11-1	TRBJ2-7	ASSQTSGGSYEQY
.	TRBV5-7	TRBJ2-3	ASSTPGGNTQY
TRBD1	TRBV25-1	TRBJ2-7	ASSEPGGEQY
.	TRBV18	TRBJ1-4	ASSPTGFNEKLF
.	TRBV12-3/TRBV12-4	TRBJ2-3	ASTGQHGYTQY
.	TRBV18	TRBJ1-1	ASSPPAPDTEAF
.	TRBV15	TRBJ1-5	ATSSRGGFQPQH
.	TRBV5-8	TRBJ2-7	ASSLAKGSVYEQY